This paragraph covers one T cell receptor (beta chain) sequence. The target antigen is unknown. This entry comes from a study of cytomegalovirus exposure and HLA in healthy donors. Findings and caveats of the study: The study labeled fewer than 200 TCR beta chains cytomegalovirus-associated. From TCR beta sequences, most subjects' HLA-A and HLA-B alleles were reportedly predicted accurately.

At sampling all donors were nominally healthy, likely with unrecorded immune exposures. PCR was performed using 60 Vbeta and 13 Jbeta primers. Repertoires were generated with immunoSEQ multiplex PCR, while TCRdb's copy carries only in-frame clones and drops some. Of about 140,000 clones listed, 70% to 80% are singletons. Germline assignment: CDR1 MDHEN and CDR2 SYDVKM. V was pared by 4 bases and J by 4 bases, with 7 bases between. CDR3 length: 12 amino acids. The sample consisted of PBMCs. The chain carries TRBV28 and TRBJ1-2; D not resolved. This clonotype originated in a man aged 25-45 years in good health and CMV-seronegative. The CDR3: CASSSPGYGYTF. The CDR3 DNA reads TGTGCCAGCAGTTCTCCAGGCTATGGCTACACCTTC.